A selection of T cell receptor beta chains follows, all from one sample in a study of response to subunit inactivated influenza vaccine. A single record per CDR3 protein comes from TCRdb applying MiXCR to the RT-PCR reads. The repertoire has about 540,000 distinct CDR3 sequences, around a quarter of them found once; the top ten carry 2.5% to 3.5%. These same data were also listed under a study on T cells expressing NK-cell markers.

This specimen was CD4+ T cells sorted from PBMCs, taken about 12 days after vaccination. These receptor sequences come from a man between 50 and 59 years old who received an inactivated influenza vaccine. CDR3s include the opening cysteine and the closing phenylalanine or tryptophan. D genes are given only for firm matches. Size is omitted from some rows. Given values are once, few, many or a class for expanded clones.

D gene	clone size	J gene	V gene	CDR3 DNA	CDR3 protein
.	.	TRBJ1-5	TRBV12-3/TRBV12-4	TGTGCCAGCAGTTTAGGGGACCTTTATCAGCCCCAGCATTTT	CASSLGDLYQPQHF
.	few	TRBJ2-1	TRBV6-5	TGTGCCAGCAGTTACATTTCCGGGACAACCTACAATGAGCAGTTCTTC	CASSYISGTTYNEQFF
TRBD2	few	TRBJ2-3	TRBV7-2	TGTGCCAGCAGCTGGGGGGGACGCACAGATACGCAGTATTTT	CASSWGGRTDTQYF
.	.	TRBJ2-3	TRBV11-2	TGTGCCAGCAGCTTAGATAGGGCAGACGATACGCAGTATTTT	CASSLDRADDTQYF
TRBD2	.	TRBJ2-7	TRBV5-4	TGTGCCAGCAGCTTGGAAGGGTGGCGGGAGAGGGGCTACGAGCAGTACTTC	CASSLEGWRERGYEQYF
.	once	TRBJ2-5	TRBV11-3	TGTGCCAGCAGCTTAGATATCACTCAAGAGACCCAGTACTTC	CASSLDITQETQYF
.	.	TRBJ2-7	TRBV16	TGTGCCAGCAGCCAATCAGGGCGGGTCGGGCCTTACGAGCAGTACTTC	CASSQSGRVGPYEQYF
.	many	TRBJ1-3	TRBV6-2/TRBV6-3	TGTGCCAGCAGTTCGGCGGGGAGAGGAAACACCATATATTTT	CASSSAGRGNTIYF
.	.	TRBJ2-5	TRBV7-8	TGTGCCAGCAGCCCGGGACGCCCCCCCGAGACCCAGTACTTC	CASSPGRPPETQYF
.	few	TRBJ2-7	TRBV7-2	TGTGCCAGCAGCCCGGAGTTCAGGGTTTACGAGCAGTACTTC	CASSPEFRVYEQYF
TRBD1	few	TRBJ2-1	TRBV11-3	TGTGCCAGCAGCCAGAGGGGGGACAGGGGCTACAATGAGCAGTTCTTC	CASSQRGDRGYNEQFF
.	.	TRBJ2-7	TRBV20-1	TGCAGTAGCGGGTCTGCCTACGAGCAGTACTTC	CSSGSAYEQYF
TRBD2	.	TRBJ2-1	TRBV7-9	TGTGCCAGCAGTTCCCGGGCGGGGGGTCGGTACAATGAGCAGTTCTTC	CASSSRAGGRYNEQFF
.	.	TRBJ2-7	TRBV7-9	TGTGCCAGCAGGGAAGATAGGTCAGGTCGCTCCTACGAGCAGTACTTC	CASREDRSGRSYEQYF
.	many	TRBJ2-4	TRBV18	TGTGCCAGCTCAAGGGACGGCTCTCCAAAAAACATTCAGTACTTC	CASSRDGSPKNIQYF
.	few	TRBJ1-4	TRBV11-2	TGTGCCAGCAGCTTGTCTACAGGAGGTGGAGAAAAACTGTTTTTT	CASSLSTGGGEKLFF
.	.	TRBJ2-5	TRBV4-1	TGCGCCAGCAGCACCCGGGACGGAGTCGCTGGGACCCAGTACTTC	CASSTRDGVAGTQYF
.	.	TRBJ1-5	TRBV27	TGTGCCAGCAGTCTCAATATGGATCAGCCCCAGCATTTT	CASSLNMDQPQHF
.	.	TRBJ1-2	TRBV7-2	TGTGCCAGCAGCTTAGGGACTCCCGGCGGCTACACCTTC	CASSLGTPGGYTF
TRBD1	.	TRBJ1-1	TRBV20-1	TGCAGTGCTAGAGAACAGGGGACTGCAAACACTGAAGCTTTCTTT	CSAREQGTANTEAFF
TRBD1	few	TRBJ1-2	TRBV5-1	TGCGCCAGCAGCGCGGACAGGGGTGGCTACACCTTC	CASSADRGGYTF
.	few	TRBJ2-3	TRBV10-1	TGCGCCAGCAGTGGAGGAGTTGCAGATACGCAGTATTTT	CASSGGVADTQYF
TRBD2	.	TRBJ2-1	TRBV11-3	TGTGCCAGCAGCTCCACGGGACTAGCGGAATACAATGAGCAGTTCTTC	CASSSTGLAEYNEQFF
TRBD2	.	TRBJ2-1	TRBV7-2	TGTGCCAGCAGCTTCTTACTAGCGGGGGACTACAATGAGCAGTTCTTC	CASSFLLAGDYNEQFF
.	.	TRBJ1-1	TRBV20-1	TGCAGTGCTAGAGATAGGCAGGTGAACACTGAAGCTTTCTTT	CSARDRQVNTEAFF
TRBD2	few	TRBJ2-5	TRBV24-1	TGTGCCACCAGTGATTCGAGCGGGAGGGCCTGGGAGACCCAGTACTTC	CATSDSSGRAWETQYF
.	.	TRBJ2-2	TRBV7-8	TGTGCCAGCAGCTTAAGGCTCTCCGGGGAGCTGTTTTTT	CASSLRLSGELFF
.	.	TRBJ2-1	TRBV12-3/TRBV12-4	TGTGCCAGCAGTTCCGTCACAAGGGCTGAGCAGTTCTTC	CASSSVTRAEQFF
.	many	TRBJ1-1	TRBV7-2	TGTGCCAGCAGCCGGATCAGGAACACTGAAGCTTTCTTT	CASSRIRNTEAFF
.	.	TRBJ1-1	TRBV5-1	TGCGCCAGCAGCTTGGCCGGGACTCTGTCTGAAGCTTTCTTT	CASSLAGTLSEAFF
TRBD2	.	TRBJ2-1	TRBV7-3	TGTGCCAGCAGCCATTACGGGGCGGGAGTCCCCAATGAGCAGTTCTTC	CASSHYGAGVPNEQFF
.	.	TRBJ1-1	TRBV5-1	TGCGCCAGCAGCTTTGGGGCAGGTCTGGCGAACACTGAAGCTTTCTTT	CASSFGAGLANTEAFF
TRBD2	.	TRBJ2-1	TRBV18	TGTGCCAGCTCACCACTAGTAGCGGGACCGTATGATGAGCAGTTCTTC	CASSPLVAGPYDEQFF
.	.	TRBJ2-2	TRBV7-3	TGTGCCAGCAGCTCTACCGGCGGGGAGCTGTTTTTT	CASSSTGGELFF
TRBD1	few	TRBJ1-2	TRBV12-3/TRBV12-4	TGTGCCAGCAGTGGACAGGACTCTAACGGCTGCACCTTC	CASSGQDSNGCTF
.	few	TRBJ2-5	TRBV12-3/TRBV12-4	TGTGCCAGCAGTTTATCAGTAACGGAGACCCAGTACTTC	CASSLSVTETQYF
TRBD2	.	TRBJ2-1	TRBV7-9	TGTGCCAGCAGCCCTTCATGGGCGGGAGAATATCATGAGCAGTTCTTC	CASSPSWAGEYHEQFF
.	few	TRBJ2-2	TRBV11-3	TGTGCCAGCAGCCGCAACGGGCTGGGGGAGCTGTTTTTT	CASSRNGLGELFF
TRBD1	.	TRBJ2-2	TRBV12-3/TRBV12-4	TGTGCCAGCAGTTTAGCGATGGACAGGGGGCACACCGGGGAGCTGTTTTTT	CASSLAMDRGHTGELFF
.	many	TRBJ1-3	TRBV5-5	TGTGCCAGCAGCTTAGCCGCACAAAACTCTGGAAACACCATATATTTT	CASSLAAQNSGNTIYF
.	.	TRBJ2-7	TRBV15	TGTGCCACCAGCAGAGAGCTGACAGGTGTTTACGAGCAGTACTTC	CATSRELTGVYEQYF
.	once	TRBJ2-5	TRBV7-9	TGTGCCAGCAGCTTAGGGTCCGGGTCGGAGACCCAGTACTTC	CASSLGSGSETQYF
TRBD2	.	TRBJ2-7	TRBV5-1	TGCGCCAGCAGCTTGGGGGGGACTAGCGGGGCCTACGAGCAGTACTTC	CASSLGGTSGAYEQYF
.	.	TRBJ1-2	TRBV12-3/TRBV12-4	TGTGCCAGCACACTGAGAGGGGATGGCTACACCTTC	CASTLRGDGYTF
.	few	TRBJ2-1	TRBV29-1	TGCAGCGTTGGACAGACCCCCAATGAGCAGTTCTTC	CSVGQTPNEQFF
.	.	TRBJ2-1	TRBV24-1	TGTGCCACCAGTGATTTGGGACAGCAGTTCTTC	CATSDLGQQFF
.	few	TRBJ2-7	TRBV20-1	TGCAGTGCTCCCCCCGGGACGTACGAGCAGTACTTC	CSAPPGTYEQYF
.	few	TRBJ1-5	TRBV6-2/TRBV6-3	TGTGCCAGCAGTAGCAATAGCAATCAGCCCCAGCATTTT	CASSSNSNQPQHF
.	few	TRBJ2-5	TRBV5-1	TGCGCCAGCAGCTTGGGGGCCCTAGCCGGAGATTCCGGCGAGACCCAGTACTTC	CASSLGALAGDSGETQYF
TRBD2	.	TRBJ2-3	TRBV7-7	TGTGCCAGCAGCCCCAACCCGGGAGGGGGAGCTAGCACAGATACGCAGTATTTT	CASSPNPGGGASTDTQYF
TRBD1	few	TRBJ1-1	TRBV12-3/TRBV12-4	TGTGCCAGCAGATACCGTCTAGGACAGGGAAATAACACTGAAGCTTTCTTT	CASRYRLGQGNNTEAFF